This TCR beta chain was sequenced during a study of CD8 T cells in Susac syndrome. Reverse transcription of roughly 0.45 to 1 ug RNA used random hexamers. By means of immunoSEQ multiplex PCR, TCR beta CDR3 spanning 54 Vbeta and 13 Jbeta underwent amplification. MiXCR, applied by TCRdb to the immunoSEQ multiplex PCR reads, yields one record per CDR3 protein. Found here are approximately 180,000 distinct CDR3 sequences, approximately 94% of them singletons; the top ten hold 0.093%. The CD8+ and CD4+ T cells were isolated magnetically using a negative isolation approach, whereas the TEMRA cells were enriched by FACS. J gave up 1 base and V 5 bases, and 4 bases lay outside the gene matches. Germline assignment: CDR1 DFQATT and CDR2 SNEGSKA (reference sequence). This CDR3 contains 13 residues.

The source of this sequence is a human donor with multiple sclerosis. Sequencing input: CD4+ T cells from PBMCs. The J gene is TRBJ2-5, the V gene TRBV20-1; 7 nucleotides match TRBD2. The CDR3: CSAPSGAQETQYF. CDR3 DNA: TGCAGTGCTCCGAGCGGGGCCCAAGAGACCCAGTACTTC.